The present TCR beta chain was sequenced within a study of shared clonotypes between healthy human individuals. This clone was observed a few times. Its antigen is currently unknown. General study points: Blood was the sole source, and tissue repertoires probably differ. Estimated richness values were generally larger in naive subsets than in memory subsets.

The protocol was immunoSEQ multiplex PCR, while the TCRdb copy is restricted to in-frame clones and leaves out a portion. Here the sample spans about a million clones, approximately 70% being singletons. The V gene lost 7 bases and the J gene lost 4 bases, with 19 bases spanning the gap. Germline values: CDR1 SEHNR, CDR2 FQNEAQ (reference sequence). This CDR3 contains 15 residues. The rearrangement joins TRBV7-9 to TRBJ1-2; D may be TRBD1 (6 bases). What was sequenced was memory CD4+ T cells sorted from blood. The subset: CD45RA-negative fraction. This TCR was sampled from a man in his late teens or twenties in good health. CDR3 nucleotides: TGTGCCAGCAACCCCGGGGCGGGGGACATCTATGGCTACACCTTC. This codes for CASNPGAGDIYGYTF.